The 2 T cell receptor beta chains listed next were all sequenced from one sample in a study of CD4 T cells in relation to SARS-CoV-2 and coronaviruses. The unexposed donors gave CD4+ T cells in about 2010-2019, prior to COVID-19. CD4+ T cells were isolated from the cells after around 10 days of culture. TCRdb keeps only in-frame clones here, not all; method: immunoSEQ multiplex PCR. The repertoire consists of nearly 25,000 clones, with less than 85% occurring once and the leading ten covering 18%. Antigen specificity for these receptors is unknown. Sequenced sample: CD4+ T cells from PBMCs, cultured in vitro. The receptors here all came from a human donor in good health.

The chain is built from TRBV30 and TRBJ1-2; the match to TRBD1 covers 9 bases. The CDR3 contains 12 residues. The V segment lost 3 bases and the J segment 8 bases; nucleotides outside the gene matches: 4. Germline lookup yields CDR1 GTSNPN and CDR2 SVGIG (reference sequence). The CDR3 reads CAWRTGGPGYTF. CDR3 DNA: TGTGCCTGGAGGACAGGGGGGCCGGGCTACACCTTC.

The chain has TRBV7-2 and TRBJ1-1, with a tentative D call TRBD1 (5 bases). CDR1 is SGHTA and CDR2 is FQGNSA in the germline V gene. The CDR3 length is 16 residues. The ends were cut back, 5 bases at V and 1 base at J, with 17 bases in the middle. CDR3 coding DNA: TGTGCCAGCAGCCCTCAACCGGGACTGAAGAACACTGAAGCTTTCTTT. This codes for CASSPQPGLKNTEAFF.